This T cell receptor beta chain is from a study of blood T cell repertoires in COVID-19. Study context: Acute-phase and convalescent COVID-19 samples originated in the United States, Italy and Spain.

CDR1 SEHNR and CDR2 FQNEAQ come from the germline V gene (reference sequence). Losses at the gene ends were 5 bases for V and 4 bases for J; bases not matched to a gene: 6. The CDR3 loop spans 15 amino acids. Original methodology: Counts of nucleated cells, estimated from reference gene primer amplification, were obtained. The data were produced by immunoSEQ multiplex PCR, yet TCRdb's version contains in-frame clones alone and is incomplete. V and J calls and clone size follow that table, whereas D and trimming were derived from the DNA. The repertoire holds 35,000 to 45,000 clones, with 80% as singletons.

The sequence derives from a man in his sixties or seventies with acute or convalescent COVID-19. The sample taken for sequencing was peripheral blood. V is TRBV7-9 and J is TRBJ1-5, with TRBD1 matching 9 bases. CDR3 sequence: CASSRQGERNQPQHF. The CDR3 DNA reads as TGTGCCAGCAGCCGACAGGGGGAGAGGAATCAGCCCCAGCATTTT.